This T cell receptor (beta chain) was found in a study of T-cell reconstitution after alpha-beta-depleted transplantation in children. Notes on the study in general: Several hundred expanded graft clones reportedly gave rise to the alpha-beta T cells present about two months after transplant. There were some patients whose high TCRbeta diversity at day 60 came from surviving recipient T cells and thymic progenitors. A year had passed since transplant, and T-cell counts and diversity by then came mostly from newly produced T cells.

For this clonotype: Its target is unknown.

CDR1 and CDR2 (germline): DFQATT, SNEGSKA (reference sequence). V lost 6 bases to trimming and J lost 0 bases; unmatched junction nucleotides: 6. This CDR3 contains 14 residues. A library of TCRbeta sequences, prepared with unique molecular identifiers, was generated. TCRdb ran MiXCR on the PCR reads and lists one entry per CDR3 protein. The repertoire holds 550,000 to 600,000 distinct CDR3 sequences, with more than 20% as singletons. V is TRBV20-1 and J is TRBJ1-2; 8 bases line up with TRBD1. This receptor was taken from a boy under two years old who had a stem cell transplant for acute myeloid leukemia, so the T cells may come from the graft donor. The specimen comprised PBMCs, mostly from graft donor cells, sampled 360 days after TCRalphabeta/CD19-depleted stem cell transplant. The DNA for the CDR3 is TGCAGTGCCCGGACAGGGAGGACTAACTATGGCTACACCTTC. Translation gives CSARTGRTNYGYTF.